One TCR beta chain is described in this entry. Its antigen remains undetermined. No base qualities exist here, and no much larger clone lies one base off it. The entry originates in a study of identical twins listed by TCRdb under 2016. At the level of the whole study: To test whether fetal clonotypes persist, this study deep-sequenced TCR alpha and beta repertoires from monozygotic twins, from unrelated adults of various ages, and from cord blood. To rule out contamination, the twin experiments were replicated at different times with different library preparation protocols. The study at large found these results: Because the same donors could not be followed over many years, the conclusions relied on cross-sectional statistical analysis. Invariant T cells such as MAIT and iNKT could partly confound zero-insertion analyses, though diverse VJ usage argued against this for most clonotypes. Recombination models systematically underestimated out-of-frame TCR alpha sharing in monozygotic twins but agreed with sharing between unrelated individuals. Compared with coincidental sharing between unrelated individuals, out-of-frame TCR alpha sequences shared between twins had an excess of sequences with low generation probability. Excess twin sharing in beta out-of-frame sequences was weaker because fewer shared sequences lowered the signal-to-noise ratio. Fewer insertions were carried by abundant cord blood beta clonotypes, a similar but weaker trend appeared in young adult naive repertoires, and no such trend appeared in memory repertoires.

Trimming removed 5 bases from V and 0 bases from J, leaving 25 bases between the germline ends. Measured from the cysteine to the phenylalanine, the CDR3 is 20 residues long. The DNA shown is the 60-base CDR3, in frame from base 1. CDR1 and CDR2 were assigned from the germline V gene as SGHAT and FQNNGV. The protocol used for the library was 5' RACE. The instrument was an Illumina HiSeq 2000. Template switching introduced a universal primer binding site; the final cDNA contained a unique molecular identifier, enabling accurate counting of TCR cDNA molecules. Specific primers in the conserved constant-segment region were used to synthesize first-strand cDNA for TCR alpha and beta chains. To control for contamination, every cDNA library was double barcoded, receiving both a SMART-Mk sample barcode and Illumina barcodes. Two successive PCR steps introduced TruSeq adapter sequences along with Illumina sample barcodes. TCR alpha and beta cDNA libraries were sequenced on the Illumina HiSeq platform with custom primers. As for the original processing: MiGEC processed the raw reads to extract unique molecular identifiers, while MiXCR was used to determine the CDR3 positions. For each individual, recombination models were inferred using an EM algorithm with the repgenHMM and IGoR tools. Shared clonotypes were analyzed with the tcR package in R, and sharing was normalized by the product of cloneset sizes. To study raw recombination without the effects of thymic and clonal selection, out-of-frame nonproductive sequences were analyzed. TCRdb passed the public sequencing reads through fastp at Q25 and MiXCR, retaining productive beta sequences. Rows with a matching CDR3 protein are joined into one entry that keeps the most common DNA and genes. The V and J calls were determined by TCRdb, not by the authors. Here the sample has about 190,000 distinct CDR3 sequences; roughly 15% occur a single time. 40% of the sample is in the top ten clones.

Every donor in the study was a healthy Caucasian. Three pairs of female monozygotic twins, all aged about 18 to 30 years, made up the twin cohort. CD4+ and CD8+ T cell populations were isolated with positive isolation kits from Invitrogen. This sample was also put to use in a study of T cells expressing NK-cell markers. The second paper further reports: Three sorted T-cell subsets (CD3+CD56+NKG2C+, CD3+CD56+NKG2C- and CD3+CD56-NKG2C+) from several donors had their TCR beta-chain repertoires profiled. Among the eight sequenced donors, only one was HCMV-seronegative, while the other seven were HCMV-seropositive. To restrict sorting to alphabetaTCR-expressing T cells, an anti-gammadeltaTCR antibody was added in several experiments. For 5 or 6 donors, the dominant CD3+CD56+NKG2C+ clonotypes were among the top 10 CD8+ clonotypes and accounted for roughly 1.0-7.5% of CD8+ T cells. Those dominant clonotypes were again the most abundant among CD3+CD56-NKG2C+ cells in four donors, at about 25-60.1%. Whether the expanded NKG2C-expressing T cell clones were specific for HCMV antigens remained unclear. The eight sequenced donors were randomly selected healthy volunteers, three men and five women. HCMV-specific IgG was detected in serum with a commercial ELISA kit to determine HCMV serostatus. MIGEC handled demultiplexing of the reads and grouping by UMI, while MiTCR was used to assemble and quantify clonotypes. To remove erroneous sequences, TCR cDNA sequences were retained only when supported by two or more reads. The tcR package was used for downstream repertoire analysis, with clonotypes matched between fractions based on CDR3 nucleotide sequence plus V segment. VDJmatch was used to annotate antigen specificity against VDJdb, with one amino acid substitution in CDR3 permitted.

The sequence came from a young woman in good health. The sequenced sample was CD8+ T cells sorted from blood. The chain is made from TRBV11-2 and TRBJ1-4; 5 matching bases give a weak D call of TRBD1. Here is the DNA: TGTGCCAGCAGCCAATTATCCCTCAGGGTACCATCTGCAACTAATGAAAAACTGTTTTTT. Translated, this is CASSQLSLRVPSATNEKLFF.